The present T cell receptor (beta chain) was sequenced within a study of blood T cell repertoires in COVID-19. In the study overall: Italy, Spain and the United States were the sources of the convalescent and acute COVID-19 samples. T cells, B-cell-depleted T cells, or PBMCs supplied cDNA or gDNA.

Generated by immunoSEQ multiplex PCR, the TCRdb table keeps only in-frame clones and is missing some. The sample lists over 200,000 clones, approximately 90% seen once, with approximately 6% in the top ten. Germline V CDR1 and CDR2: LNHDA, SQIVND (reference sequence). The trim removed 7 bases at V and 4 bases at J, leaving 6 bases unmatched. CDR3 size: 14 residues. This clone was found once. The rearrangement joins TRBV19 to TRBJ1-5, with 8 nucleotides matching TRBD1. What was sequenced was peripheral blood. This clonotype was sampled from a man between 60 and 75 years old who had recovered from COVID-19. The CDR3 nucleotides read TGTGCCAGTACCGCGGACAGGGATAATCAGCCCCAGCATTTT. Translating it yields CASTADRDNQPQHF.